The 11 T cell receptor beta chains presented below share a single source sample, sequenced in a study of blood T cell repertoires in COVID-19. Repertoires were generated with immunoSEQ multiplex PCR, while TCRdb's copy carries only in-frame clones and drops some. The sample includes about 120,000 clones, roughly 90% of them seen just once. Sequencing input: peripheral blood. The receptors stem from a man aged 70-80 years who had recovered from COVID-19.

This clone appeared a few times. This chain uses TRBV19 with TRBJ2-2; no firm D call. CDR3 length: 14 residues. The V and J ends lost 5 bases and 4 bases respectively, with 11 bases between them. Germline values: CDR1 LNHDA, CDR2 SQIVND (reference sequence). The CDR3 nucleotides read TGTGCCAGTAGTCCATTTTTTAGCACCGGGGAGCTGTTTTTT. Amino acid sequence: CASSPFFSTGELFF.

This clone was seen only once. The V call is TRBV5-4, the J call TRBJ2-7, with a weak D call TRBD1 (6 bases). Germline lookup yields CDR1 SGHNT and CDR2 YYREEE (reference sequence). This CDR3 has 14 amino acids. Between the trimmed V and J ends, which lost 4 bases and 4 bases, there was a span of 15 bases. CDR3 residues: CASSTGLGAYEQYF. The CDR3 DNA reads as TGTGCCAGCAGCACCGGCCTGGGGGCTTACGAGCAGTACTTC.

This clone was detected only a few times. V usage is TRBV18 and J usage is TRBJ2-7, with TRBD1 identical over 8 bases. CDR1 and CDR2 from the germline V gene are KGHSH and LQKENI. CDR3 size: 14 residues. J was trimmed by 6 bases and V by 6 bases; bases with no gene match: 10. CDR3 DNA sequence: TGTGCCAGCTCGATAGGACAGGGCACCGCCGAGCAGTACTTC. Protein product: CASSIGQGTAEQYF.

This chain joins TRBV28 and TRBJ1-2; 8 bases line up with TRBD1. Germline-derived CDR1 and CDR2 are MDHEN and SYDVKM. This CDR3 spans 17 amino acids. V lost 3 bases and J lost 6; bases outside the gene matches: 15. The CDR3 region has the DNA TGTGCCAGCAGTTTGACGGTAGCGACAGGGGCATACGATGGCTACACCTTC. It encodes CASSLTVATGAYDGYTF.

This chain uses TRBV14 with TRBJ1-6; weak D call: TRBD1 (6 bases). CDR3 size: 14 residues. From germline, CDR1 is SGHDN and CDR2 FVKESK. The V end lost 4 bases, the J end lost 7 bases, and 11 bases lay between the germline ends. The DNA of the CDR3 is TGTGCCAGCAGCCTAACAGGGTTCAATTCACCCCTCCACTTT. Protein product: CASSLTGFNSPLHF. Complete variable domain (other parts from reference TRBV14 and TRBJ1-6): EAGVTQFPSHSVIEKGQTVTLRCDPISGHDNLYWYRRVMGKEIKFLLHFVKESKQDESGMPNNRFLAERTGGTYSTLKVQPAELEDSGVYFCASSLTGFNSPLHFGNGTRLTVT.

V is TRBV11-3 and J is TRBJ2-1, with TRBD2 matching over 10 bases. The CDR3 consists of 17 residues. Germline V lookup: CDR1 SGHNT, CDR2 YENEEA. With V trimmed by 5 bases and J by 9 bases, 16 bases remained unmatched. DNA of the CDR3: TGTGCCAGCAGCCGCGTCCTACCAGCGGGGGGGACCGGTGAGCAGTTCTTC. As protein: CASSRVLPAGGTGEQFF.

The chain joins TRBV9 to TRBJ2-2; D is undetermined. With 4 bases removed from V and 6 bases from J, the gap between germline ends came to 13 bases. Looked up from germline, CDR1 is SGDLS and CDR2 is YYNGEE. The CDR3 is 14 residues long. CDR3 nucleotides: TGTGCCAGCAGCCTACATAATGAGGCCGGGGAGCTGTTTTTT. Protein product: CASSLHNEAGELFF. Looking up the rest from reference TRBV9 and TRBJ2-2 gives the full variable domain: DSGVTQTPKHLITATGQRVTLRCSPRSGDLSVYWYQQSLDQGLQFLIQYYNGEERAKGNILERFSAQQFPDLHSELNLSSLELGDSALYFCASSLHNEAGELFFGEGSRLTVL.

CDR3 in amino acids: CASSQVSRADYNEQFF. CDR3 DNA: TGCGCCAGCAGCCAAGTCAGCAGGGCTGACTACAATGAGCAGTTCTTC. The chain links TRBV4-1 to TRBJ2-1, with D maybe TRBD1 (5 bases). This CDR3 is built from 16 residues. Trimming cost V 1 base and J 3 bases, with 13 bases left between them. Germline lookup yields CDR1 MGHRA and CDR2 YSYEKL.

The chain recombines TRBV11-2 with TRBJ2-2; 9 bases align to TRBD1. There are 14 residues in the CDR3. Germline CDR1 reads SGHAT; CDR2 reads FQNNGV. V was pared by 7 bases and J by 6 bases, with 6 bases of the junction left unmatched. CDR3 residues: CASMGQGLAGELFF. The CDR3 DNA follows: TGTGCCAGCATGGGACAGGGTTTGGCCGGGGAGCTGTTTTTT.

DNA of the CDR3: TGTGCCAGCAGCGCCGGGACAGGGAACAATATTTACTCACCCCTCCACTTT. Translated, it gives CASSAGTGNNIYSPLHF. V gene TRBV9 combines with J gene TRBJ1-6; 9 bases line up with TRBD1. The CDR3 sequence is 17 residues long. The germline V gene encodes CDR1 SGDLS and CDR2 YYNGEE. With 3 bases clipped from V and 10 bases from J, the junction kept 14 bases outside the gene matches.

This clone has a handful of counts. V and J are TRBV6-5 and TRBJ1-1, with D uncertain. V lost 0 bases and J lost 3, with 11 bases in between. This CDR3 contains 15 residues. Per germline, CDR1 MNHEY and CDR2 SVGAGI. CDR3 nucleotides: TGTGCCAGCAGTTACTCGAGGAGCGGAGACACTGAAGCTTTCTTT. This sequence encodes CASSYSRSGDTEAFF.